This T cell receptor beta chain came from a study of cytomegalovirus exposure and HLA in healthy donors. Study-wide context: It was reported in a later analysis that the approximately 120 validation repertoires used the same platform as the 500 to 700 first-cohort repertoires. Findings of the study overall: There were some public TCRs occurring in many donors, but most TCR sequences were rare. There were 150 to 200 TCR beta chains listed as cytomegalovirus-associated.

V was pared by 2 bases and J by 1 base, with 15 bases between. The germline CDR1 and CDR2 sequences are SGHDT and YYEEEE. This CDR3 comprises 16 residues. About this clone: Its antigen is currently unknown.

The donors were members of the validation cohort, which comprised 100 to 150 subjects and was separate from the first cohort of 666 subjects. Data came from immunoSEQ multiplex PCR; TCRdb stores just in-frame clones and leaves some out. The repertoire holds 150,000 or so clones, with about 86% as singletons. The sample consisted of PBMCs. The sequence was collected from a human donor in good health. The genes are TRBV5-6 and TRBJ1-1; a possible D gene is TRBD1 (6 bases). The CDR3 DNA reads as TGTGCCAGCAGCTTTAGGGGGATGAAGGAGAACACTGAAGCTTTCTTT. The encoded protein is CASSFRGMKENTEAFF.